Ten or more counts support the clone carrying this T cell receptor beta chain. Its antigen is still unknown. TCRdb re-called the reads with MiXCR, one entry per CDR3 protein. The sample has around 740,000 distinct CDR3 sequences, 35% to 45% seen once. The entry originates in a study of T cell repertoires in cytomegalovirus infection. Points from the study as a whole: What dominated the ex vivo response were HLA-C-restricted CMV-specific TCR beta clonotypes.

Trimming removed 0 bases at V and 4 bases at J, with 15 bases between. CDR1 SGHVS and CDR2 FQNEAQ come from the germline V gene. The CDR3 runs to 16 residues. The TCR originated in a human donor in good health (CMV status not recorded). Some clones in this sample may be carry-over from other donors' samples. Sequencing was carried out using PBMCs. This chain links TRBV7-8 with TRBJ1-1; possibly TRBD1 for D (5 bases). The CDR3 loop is CASSLARRLRGTEAFF. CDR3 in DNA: TGTGCCAGCAGCTTAGCGCGGCGGCTGAGGGGCACTGAAGCTTTCTTT.